The sequence of this T cell receptor (beta chain) was determined in a study of cytomegalovirus exposure and HLA in healthy donors. Looking at the study overall: Genotyping of some 390 donors showed that around 85% belonged to the Caucasian-associated ancestry cluster.

CDR1 and CDR2 (germline): LNHDA, SQIVND (reference sequence). This CDR3 is 16 amino acids long. The V segment lost 3 bases and the J segment 6 bases; nucleotides outside the gene matches: 10. PCR employed 60 Vbeta and 13 Jbeta primers. Clones were read by immunoSEQ multiplex PCR, and TCRdb kept only the in-frame ones, dropping some. The table includes 110,000 or so clones, around 15% detected once. At sampling all donors were nominally healthy, likely with unrecorded immune exposures. Findings and limits, study-wide: Later on, a genetic analysis was performed. It linked a missense variant in DCLRE1C with V- and J-gene trimming of TCR beta. Later analysis suggested links between common viral pathogens and several top significant clusters.

Concerning this clone itself: Its specificity is unknown.

Sequencing was carried out using PBMCs. This TCR was recovered from a female donor in good health and CMV-seronegative. The rearrangement links TRBV19 to TRBJ2-1; 8 bases map to TRBD2. CDR3 sequence: CASSIHTGGPSNEQFF. The CDR3 region has the DNA TGTGCCAGTAGTATCCATACGGGAGGGCCCTCCAATGAGCAGTTCTTC. Combining the CDR3 with reference TRBV19 and TRBJ2-1 gives the whole variable domain DGGITQSPKYLFRKEGQNVTLSCEQNLNHDAMYWYRQDPGQGLRLIYYSQIVNDFQKGDIAEGYSVSREKKESFPLTVTSAQKNPTAFYLCASSIHTGGPSNEQFFGPGTRLTVL.